The 27 T cell receptor beta chains listed next were all sequenced from one sample in a study of T cell changes during pregnancy in multiple sclerosis. Generated by immunoSEQ multiplex PCR, the TCRdb table keeps only in-frame clones and is missing some. The sample holds around 88,000 clones, approximately 92% seen once. The sample was peripheral blood, taken in the first trimester of pregnancy. The receptors shown here come from a female donor with multiple sclerosis, enrolled in a pregnancy study.

This rearrangement joins TRBV29-1 to TRBJ2-1; a possible D gene is TRBD2 (5 bases). Germline CDR1 is SQVTM and CDR2 is ANQGSEA. V lost 4 bases and J lost 7, with 8 bases in between. This CDR3 spans 11 amino acids. The CDR3 spells CSVVEVNEQFF. CDR3 in DNA: TGCAGCGTTGTGGAGGTGAATGAGCAGTTCTTC.

V and J are TRBV7-9 and TRBJ1-2; 7 nucleotides match TRBD1. This CDR3 has 14 amino acids. V gave up 1 base and J gave up 6 bases; unmatched junction bases: 5. The V gene's germline CDR1 is SEHNR and CDR2 FQNEAQ (reference sequence). This CDR3 reads CASSLEDRRDGYTF. The CDR3 DNA is TGTGCCAGCAGCTTAGAGGACAGGAGGGATGGCTACACCTTC.

The V call is TRBV7-8, the J call TRBJ1-1; D perhaps matches TRBD1 (5 bases). Germline V gene sequence: CDR1 SGHVS, CDR2 FQNEAQ. There are 17 residues in the CDR3. The V gene lost 1 base and the J gene lost 0 bases, with 15 bases spanning the gap. This CDR3 is CASSLDRKWGLNTEAFF. DNA for the CDR3: TGTGCCAGCAGCTTAGATCGTAAGTGGGGCCTGAACACTGAAGCTTTCTTT. Complete variable domain (other parts from reference TRBV7-8 and TRBJ1-1): GAGVSQSPRYKVAKRGQDVALRCDPISGHVSLFWYQQALGQGPEFLTYFQNEAQLDKSGLPSDRFFAERPEGSVSTLKIQRTQQEDSAVYLCASSLDRKWGLNTEAFFGQGTRLTVV.

The V gene is TRBV7-9, the J gene TRBJ2-7, with TRBD1 matching 11 bases. This CDR3 comprises 16 residues. CDR1 is SEHNR and CDR2 is FQNEAQ in the germline V gene (reference sequence). Trimming at V came to 4 bases and at J to 5 bases, leaving 10 bases not matched to a gene. Here the CDR3 DNA reads TGTGCCAGCAGCTCCCGGTGGGACAGGGGGATCAACGAGCAGTACTTC. Its translation is CASSSRWDRGINEQYF. Complete variable domain (other parts from reference TRBV7-9 and TRBJ2-7): DTGVSQNPRHKITKRGQNVTFRCDPISEHNRLYWYRQTLGQGPEFLTYFQNEAQLEKSRLLSDRFSAERPKGSFSTLEIQRTEQGDSAMYLCASSSRWDRGINEQYFGPGTRLTVT.

CDR3 loop: CSVPGQGNEKLFF. In nucleotides, the CDR3 is TGCAGCGTACCGGGACAGGGGAATGAAAAACTGTTTTTT. V and J are TRBV29-1 and TRBJ1-4, with 10 bases matching TRBD1. The CDR3 is 13 amino acids. The J segment lost 5 bases and the V segment lost 6 bases, leaving 3 bases of the junction unmatched. The germline V gene encodes CDR1 SQVTM and CDR2 ANQGSEA.

The chain is built from TRBV7-2 and TRBJ2-1, with a possible D match to TRBD1 (5 bases). Trimming shortened V by 4 bases and J by 7 bases, and 26 bases separated the two germline ends. This CDR3 is built from 18 residues. Germline-derived CDR1 and CDR2 are SGHTA and FQGNSA. CDR3 DNA: TGTGCCAGCAGCTCCCAGGCTTTTCGGACAAGAGATGTGAATGAGCAGTTCTTC. Residues: CASSSQAFRTRDVNEQFF.

V is TRBV5-1 and J is TRBJ1-1, with no clear D. This CDR3 contains 15 residues. Per the germline V gene, CDR1 is SGHRS and CDR2 is YFSETQ. V was pared by 1 base and J by 1 base, with 11 bases between. CDR3 nucleotides: TGCGCCAGCAGCTTGAGTACGGTACCGAACACTGAAGCTTTCTTT. Translating gives CASSLSTVPNTEAFF.

J is TRBJ1-3 and V is TRBV25-1, with D perhaps TRBD1 (6 bases). This CDR3 comprises 15 residues. V shed 2 bases and J shed 0 bases, with 8 bases lying between them. Germline-derived CDR1 and CDR2 are MGHDK and SYGVNS. The CDR3 DNA is TGTGCCAGCAGTGAAGACAGGTTCTCTGGAAACACCATATATTTT. It codes for CASSEDRFSGNTIYF.

DNA of the CDR3: TGTGCCAGTAAGACAGGGAAGGGGACCTACGAGCAGTACTTC. This sequence encodes CASKTGKGTYEQYF. The V gene is TRBV19, the J gene TRBJ2-7; 7 nucleotides agree with TRBD1. After removal of 7 bases from V and 2 bases from J, the junction contained 8 bases not matched to a gene. The CDR3 length is 14 residues. Per the germline V gene, CDR1 is LNHDA and CDR2 is SQIVND (reference sequence).

This chain joins TRBV2 and TRBJ1-5; 7 nucleotides line up with TRBD1. Germline V gives CDR1 SNHLY, CDR2 FYNNEI. The CDR3 length is 14 residues. V lost 6 bases and J lost 5; bases outside the gene matches: 7. CDR3 amino acids: CASRGVQGYQPQHF. CDR3 DNA: TGTGCCAGCAGGGGGGTACAGGGGTATCAGCCCCAGCATTTT.

The chain carries TRBV27 and TRBJ2-1, with 11 bases that match TRBD2. From germline, CDR1 is MNHEY and CDR2 SMNVEV (reference sequence). The V gene end was trimmed by 1 base and the J gene end by 9 bases; junction bases not matched to a gene: 8. This CDR3 spans 16 amino acids. For the CDR3, the DNA is TGTGCCAGCAGTTTATATGGGACTAGCGGCCCTGGTGAGCAGTTCTTC. Its translation is CASSLYGTSGPGEQFF.

The gene calls are TRBV19 and TRBJ1-5; TRBD1 agrees at 7 bases. The CDR3 spans 14 residues. CDR1 is LNHDA, CDR2 SQIVND, per germline (reference sequence). Trimming at V came to 3 bases and at J to 3 bases, leaving 2 bases not matched to a gene. Here the CDR3 DNA reads TGTGCCAGTAGTATCACAGGGGACAATCAGCCCCAGCATTTT. This gives the protein CASSITGDNQPQHF.

This sequence joins TRBV28 and TRBJ2-7; 8 bases match TRBD2. CDR3 length: 18 residues. Germline lookup yields CDR1 MDHEN and CDR2 SYDVKM. The trim removed 2 bases at V and 2 bases at J, leaving 14 bases unmatched. The CDR3 sequence: CASSLGANLAGQTYEQYF. The CDR3 DNA reads as TGTGCCAGCAGTTTAGGCGCTAATTTAGCGGGACAAACCTACGAGCAGTACTTC.

The gene calls are TRBV5-1 and TRBJ2-1; 12 bases align to TRBD2. V dropped 4 bases and J dropped 3; count of bases not matched to a gene: 5. The CDR3 is 16 residues long. Germline V CDR1 and CDR2: SGHRS, YFSETQ. The CDR3 region is CASSPTSGSLYNEQFF. The CDR3 coding sequence is TGCGCCAGCAGCCCGACTAGCGGGAGCCTCTACAATGAGCAGTTCTTC.

The gene calls are TRBV7-9 and TRBJ2-1; 8 bases match TRBD1. V gave up 3 bases and J gave up 1 base; unmatched junction bases: 2. The CDR3 extends over 15 amino acids. Germline loops: CDR1 SEHNR, CDR2 FQNEAQ (reference sequence). Here the CDR3 reads CASSFGQGSYNEQFF. The CDR3 DNA follows: TGTGCCAGCAGCTTCGGACAGGGATCCTACAATGAGCAGTTCTTC.

V gene TRBV5-1 combines with J gene TRBJ1-1; D is perhaps TRBD1 (6 bases). This CDR3 spans 15 amino acids. Germline values: CDR1 SGHRS, CDR2 YFSETQ. The V and J ends lost 1 base and 4 bases respectively, with 14 bases between them. The CDR3 here is CASSLRVGGGTEAFF. The CDR3 DNA reads TGCGCCAGCAGCTTGCGTGTAGGGGGGGGCACTGAAGCTTTCTTT.

V is TRBV19 and J is TRBJ1-5; 7 nucleotides agree with TRBD1. The CDR3 contains 13 residues. Trimming removed 5 bases from V and 6 bases from J; junction bases left unmatched: 4. Germline CDR1 is LNHDA and CDR2 is SQIVND (reference sequence). The chain's CDR3 is CASSGYRGQPQHF. CDR3 sequence (DNA): TGTGCCAGTAGTGGATACAGGGGTCAGCCCCAGCATTTT. The full variable domain, completed using reference TRBV19 and TRBJ1-5, is DGGITQSPKYLFRKEGQNVTLSCEQNLNHDAMYWYRQDPGQGLRLIYYSQIVNDFQKGDIAEGYSVSREKKESFPLTVTSAQKNPTAFYLCASSGYRGQPQHFGDGTRLSIL.

With respect to this clone: One end of the junction fails to match germline, which may point to a read error. The gene calls are TRBV7-9 and TRBJ2-1; 8 bases agree with TRBD2. CDR3 length: 15 amino acids. Germline values: CDR1 SEHNR, CDR2 FQNEAQ (reference sequence). The CDR3 protein is CASSLEAGVRNEQFF. In nucleotides, the CDR3 is TGCGCCAGCAGCTTAGAAGCGGGAGTCAGGAATGAGCAGTTCTTC.

The chain carries TRBV28 and TRBJ1-4, with D hard to call. This CDR3 is built from 13 residues. Trimming shortened V by 4 bases and J by 0 bases, and 3 bases separated the two germline ends. Germline V lookup: CDR1 MDHEN, CDR2 SYDVKM. CDR3 in DNA: TGTGCCAGCAGTTCGGCAACTAATGAAAAACTGTTTTTT. Translating gives CASSSATNEKLFF.

This chain links TRBV5-1 with TRBJ1-4; 12 nucleotides match TRBD1. This CDR3 is 16 amino acids long. The ends lost 5 bases at V and 7 bases at J; junction bases unmatched: 9. The germline gives CDR1 SGHRS, CDR2 YFSETQ. The CDR3 region has the DNA TGCGCCAGCAGAGTGATGCCGGGACAGGGGGCTGAAAAACTGTTTTTT. Protein: CASRVMPGQGAEKLFF. The variable domain in full, with the rest retrieved from reference TRBV5-1 and TRBJ1-4, is KAGVTQTPRYLIKTRGQQVTLSCSPISGHRSVSWYQQTPGQGLQFLFEYFSETQRNKGNFPGRFSGRQFSNSRSEMNVSTLELGDSALYLCASRVMPGQGAEKLFFGSGTQLSVL.

In the case of this clone: Compared with germline, one end of the junction differs, possibly owing to a read error. The V and J genes are TRBV6-6 and TRBJ2-7; D may be TRBD1 (5 bases). This CDR3 comprises 8 residues. Germline loops: CDR1 MNHNY, CDR2 SVGAGI (reference sequence). In DNA form, the CDR3 reads TGTGCCACCGGTGGGGCTGTATTC. Translating it yields CATGGAVF.

The chain employs TRBV7-8 and TRBJ1-1, with 7 bases aligning to TRBD1. V lost 2 bases and J lost 6; bases outside the gene matches: 15. The CDR3 is 17 amino acids. CDR1 and CDR2 from the germline V gene are SGHVS and FQNEAQ. The chain's CDR3 is CASSLSGVRGPAAEAFF. CDR3 DNA: TGTGCCAGCAGCTTATCGGGGGTTAGGGGGCCTGCGGCTGAAGCTTTCTTT.

CDR3: CASSLDRAATNEKLFF. The CDR3 bases are TGTGCCAGCAGCCTGGACAGGGCGGCAACTAATGAAAAACTGTTTTTT. The gene calls are TRBV11-2 and TRBJ1-4, with 8 bases fitting TRBD1. Germline-derived CDR1 and CDR2 are SGHAT and FQNNGV. The J segment lost 0 bases and the V segment lost 5 bases, leaving 5 bases of the junction unmatched. The CDR3 has 16 amino acids.

The V and J genes are TRBV28 and TRBJ2-7; D is undetermined. This CDR3 is built from 12 residues. The V gene's germline CDR1 is MDHEN and CDR2 SYDVKM. Trimming stripped 7 bases from V and 0 bases from J, with 7 bases between. Here the CDR3 reads CASTLSSYEQYF. The CDR3 bases are TGTGCCAGCACCTTGAGCTCCTACGAGCAGTACTTC.

V usage is TRBV6-1 and J usage is TRBJ2-1; 9 nucleotides align to TRBD1. Germline V CDR1 and CDR2: MNHNS, SASEGT. With V trimmed by 6 bases and J by 2 bases, 5 bases remained unmatched. This CDR3 is built from 15 residues. The CDR3 spells CASRRDRVTYNEQFF. CDR3 bases: TGTGCCAGCAGGAGGGACAGGGTGACCTACAATGAGCAGTTCTTC.

This chain joins TRBV6-1 and TRBJ2-2; a weak D match, TRBD1 (6 bases). Germline CDR1 and CDR2: MNHNS and SASEGT. This CDR3 comprises 14 residues. V lost 6 bases to trimming and J lost 1 base, with 9 bases between them. The CDR3 here is CASRGHKNTGELFF. The CDR3 nucleotides are TGTGCCAGCAGGGGACACAAGAACACCGGGGAGCTGTTTTTT.

This clone was observed at least ten times. J is TRBJ1-1 and V is TRBV19; 12 nucleotides agree with TRBD1. Germline V gene data show CDR1 as LNHDA and CDR2 as SQIVND (reference sequence). The J segment lost 2 bases and the V segment lost 4 bases, leaving 2 bases of the junction unmatched. CDR3 length: 15 residues. The CDR3 spells CASSKGQGANTEAFF. The CDR3 coding sequence is TGTGCCAGTAGTAAGGGACAGGGGGCCAACACTGAAGCTTTCTTT.